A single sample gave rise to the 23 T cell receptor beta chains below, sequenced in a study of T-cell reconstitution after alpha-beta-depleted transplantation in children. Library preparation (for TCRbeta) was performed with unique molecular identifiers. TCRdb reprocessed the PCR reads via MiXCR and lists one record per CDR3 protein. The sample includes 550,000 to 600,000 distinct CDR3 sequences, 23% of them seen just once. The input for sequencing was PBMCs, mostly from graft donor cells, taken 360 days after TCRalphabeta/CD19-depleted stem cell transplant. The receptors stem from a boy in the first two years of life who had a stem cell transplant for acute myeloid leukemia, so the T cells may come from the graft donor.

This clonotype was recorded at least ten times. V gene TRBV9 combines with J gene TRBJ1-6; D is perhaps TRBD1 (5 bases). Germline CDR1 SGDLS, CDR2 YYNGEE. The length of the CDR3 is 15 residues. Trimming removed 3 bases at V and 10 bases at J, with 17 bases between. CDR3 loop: CASSGRGHEGSPLHF. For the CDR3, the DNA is TGTGCCAGCAGCGGACGTGGACATGAAGGCTCACCCCTCCACTTT.

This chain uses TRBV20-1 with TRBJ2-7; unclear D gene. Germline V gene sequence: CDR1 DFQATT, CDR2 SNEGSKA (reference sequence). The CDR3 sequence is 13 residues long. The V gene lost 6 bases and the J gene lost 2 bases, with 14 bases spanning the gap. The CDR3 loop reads CSASWTVPYEQYF. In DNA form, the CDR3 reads TGCAGTGCCTCATGGACGGTTCCCTACGAGCAGTACTTC.

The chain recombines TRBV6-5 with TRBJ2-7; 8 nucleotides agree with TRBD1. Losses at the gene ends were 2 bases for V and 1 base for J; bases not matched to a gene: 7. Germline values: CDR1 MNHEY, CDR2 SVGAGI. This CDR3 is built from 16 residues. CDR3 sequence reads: CASSYGTGDASYEQYF. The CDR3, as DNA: TGTGCCAGCAGTTACGGGACAGGCGACGCATCCTACGAGCAGTACTTC.

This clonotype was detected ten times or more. This CDR3 reads CASSLMVNTEAFF. CDR3 DNA: TGTGCCAGCAGCTTAATGGTGAACACTGAAGCTTTCTTT. The V and J genes are TRBV11-2 and TRBJ1-1; D uncertain. The germline V gene has CDR1 SGHAT and CDR2 FQNNGV. With 2 bases removed from V and 0 bases from J, the gap between germline ends came to 4 bases. This CDR3 contains 13 residues.

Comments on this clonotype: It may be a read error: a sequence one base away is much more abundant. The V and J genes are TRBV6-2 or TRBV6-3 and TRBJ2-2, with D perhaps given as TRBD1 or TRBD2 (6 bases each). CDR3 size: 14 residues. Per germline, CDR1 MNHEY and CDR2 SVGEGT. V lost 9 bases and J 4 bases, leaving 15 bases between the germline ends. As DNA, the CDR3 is TGTGCCAGGTGCGGGACACGAATCACCGGGGAGCTGTTTTTT. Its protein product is CARCGTRITGELFF.

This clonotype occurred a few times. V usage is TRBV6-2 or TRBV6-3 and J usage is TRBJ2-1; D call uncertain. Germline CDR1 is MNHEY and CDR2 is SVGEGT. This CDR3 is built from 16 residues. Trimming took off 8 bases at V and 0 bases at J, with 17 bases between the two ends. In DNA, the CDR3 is TGTGCCAGCGAATCGAGACCACCTAGCTCCTACAATGAGCAGTTCTTC. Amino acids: CASESRPPSSYNEQFF.

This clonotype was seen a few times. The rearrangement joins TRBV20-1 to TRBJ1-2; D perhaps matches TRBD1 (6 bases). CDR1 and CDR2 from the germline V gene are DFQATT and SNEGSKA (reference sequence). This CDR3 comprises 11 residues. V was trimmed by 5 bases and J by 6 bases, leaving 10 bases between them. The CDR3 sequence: CSAARQDGYTF. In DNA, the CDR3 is TGCAGTGCTGCGCGACAGGATGGCTACACCTTC.

The CDR3 nucleotides read TGTGCCAGCAGCCAGTATTGGGCGGATTCACCCCTCCACTTT. It yields the protein CASSQYWADSPLHF. V and J are TRBV6-2 or TRBV6-3 and TRBJ1-6; no clear D. Germline V CDR1 and CDR2: MNHEY, SVGEGT. V shed 6 bases and J shed 8 bases, with 14 bases lying between them. There are 14 residues in the CDR3.

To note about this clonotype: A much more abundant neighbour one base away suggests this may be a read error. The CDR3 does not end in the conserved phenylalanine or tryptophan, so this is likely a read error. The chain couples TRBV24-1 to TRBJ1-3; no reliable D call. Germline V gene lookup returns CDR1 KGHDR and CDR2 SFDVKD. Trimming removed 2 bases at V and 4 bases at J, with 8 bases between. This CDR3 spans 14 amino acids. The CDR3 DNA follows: TGTGCCACCAGTGATTCCGGGAACGGAAACACCATATATTAT. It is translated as CATSDSGNGNTIYY.

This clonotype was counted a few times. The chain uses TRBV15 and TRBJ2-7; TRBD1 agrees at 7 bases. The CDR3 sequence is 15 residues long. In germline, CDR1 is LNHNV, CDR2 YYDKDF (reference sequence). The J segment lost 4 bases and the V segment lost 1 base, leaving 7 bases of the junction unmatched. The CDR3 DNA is TGTGCCACCAGCAGAGGTGAGACAGGGCTTTACGAGCAGTACTTC. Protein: CATSRGETGLYEQYF.

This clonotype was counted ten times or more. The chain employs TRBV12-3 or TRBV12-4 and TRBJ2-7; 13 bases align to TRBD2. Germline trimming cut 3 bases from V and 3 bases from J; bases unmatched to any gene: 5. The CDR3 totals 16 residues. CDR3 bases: TGTGCCAGCAGTTTGGGACTAGCGGGGCCCTTCTACGAGCAGTACTTC. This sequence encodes CASSLGLAGPFYEQYF.

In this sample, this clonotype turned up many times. The CDR3 spells CASSPPLGELFF. The CDR3 nucleotides read TGTGCCAGCAGTCCACCCCTCGGGGAGCTGTTTTTT. This chain connects TRBV12-3 or TRBV12-4 to TRBJ2-2; D uncertain. The CDR3 runs to 12 residues. Trimming left V 5 bases short and J 7 bases short, with 8 bases between.

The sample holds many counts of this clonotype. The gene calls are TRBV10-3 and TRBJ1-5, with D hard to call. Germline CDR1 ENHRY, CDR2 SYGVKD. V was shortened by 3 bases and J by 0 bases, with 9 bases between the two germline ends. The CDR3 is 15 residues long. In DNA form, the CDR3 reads TGTGCCATCAGTGAAAATAGTAATAGCAATCAGCCCCAGCATTTT. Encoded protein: CAISENSNSNQPQHF.

In DNA form, the CDR3 reads TGTGCCAGCGGCCTGGGACTCCCGGACAGGCCCCAATTGTCCCAGTACTTC. The encoded protein is CASGLGLPDRPQLSQYF. The chain is built from TRBV5-2 and TRBJ2-5; no DNA check was done on the table's D call, TRBD1. TRBV5-2 is a known pseudogene. The CDR3 is made up of 17 amino acids.

The CDR3 nucleotides are TGTGCCAGCAGCTCGGGCCTAGGAGAGCAGTTCTTC. Amino acid sequence: CASSSGLGEQFF. The J gene is TRBJ2-1, the V gene TRBV5-4; D is unresolved. V lost 3 bases and J 10 bases, leaving 11 bases between the germline ends. CDR3 length: 12 amino acids. Per germline, CDR1 SGHNT and CDR2 YYREEE (reference sequence).

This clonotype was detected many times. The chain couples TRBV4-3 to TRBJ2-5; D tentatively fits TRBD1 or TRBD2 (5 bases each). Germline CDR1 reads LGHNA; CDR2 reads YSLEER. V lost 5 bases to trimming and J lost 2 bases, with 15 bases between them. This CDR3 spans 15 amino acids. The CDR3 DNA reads TGCGCCAGCAGCTTCCAGGGACGGACACAAGAGACCCAGTACTTC. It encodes CASSFQGRTQETQYF.

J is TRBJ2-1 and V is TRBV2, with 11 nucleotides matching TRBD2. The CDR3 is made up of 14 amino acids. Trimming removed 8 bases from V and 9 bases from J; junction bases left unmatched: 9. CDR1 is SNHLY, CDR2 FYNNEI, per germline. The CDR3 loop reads CASQNSGGAGEQFF. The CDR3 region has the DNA TGTGCCAGCCAAAATAGCGGGGGGGCTGGTGAGCAGTTCTTC. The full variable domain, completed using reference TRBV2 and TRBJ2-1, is EPEVTQTPSHQVTQMGQEVILRCVPISNHLYFYWYRQILGQKVEFLVSFYNNEISEKSEIFDDQFSVERPDGSNFTLKIRSTKLEDSAMYFCASQNSGGAGEQFFGPGTRLTVL.

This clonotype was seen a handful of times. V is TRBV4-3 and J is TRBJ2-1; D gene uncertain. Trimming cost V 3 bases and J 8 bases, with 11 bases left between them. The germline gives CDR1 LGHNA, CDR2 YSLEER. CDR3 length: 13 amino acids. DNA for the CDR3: TGCGCCAGCAGCCAGGCCTATGGGGATGAGCAGTTCTTC. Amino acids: CASSQAYGDEQFF.

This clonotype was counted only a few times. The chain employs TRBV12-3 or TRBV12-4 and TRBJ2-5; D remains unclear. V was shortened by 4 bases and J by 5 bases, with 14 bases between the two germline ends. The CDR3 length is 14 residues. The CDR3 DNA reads TGTGCCAGCAGTTCGTCGGTGAGCCGGGAGACCCAGTACTTC. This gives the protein CASSSSVSRETQYF.

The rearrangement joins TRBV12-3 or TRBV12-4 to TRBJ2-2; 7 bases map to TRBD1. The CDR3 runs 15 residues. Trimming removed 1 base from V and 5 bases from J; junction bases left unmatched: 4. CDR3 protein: CASSLEQGSTGELFF. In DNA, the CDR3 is TGTGCCAGCAGTTTAGAACAGGGGAGTACCGGGGAGCTGTTTTTT.

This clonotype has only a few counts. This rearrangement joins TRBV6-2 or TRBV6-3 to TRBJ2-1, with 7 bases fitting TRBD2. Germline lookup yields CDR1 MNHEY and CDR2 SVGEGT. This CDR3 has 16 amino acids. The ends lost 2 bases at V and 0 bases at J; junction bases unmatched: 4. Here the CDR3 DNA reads TGTGCCAGCAGTTACCTAGCGGTGAGCTCCTACAATGAGCAGTTCTTC. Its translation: CASSYLAVSSYNEQFF.

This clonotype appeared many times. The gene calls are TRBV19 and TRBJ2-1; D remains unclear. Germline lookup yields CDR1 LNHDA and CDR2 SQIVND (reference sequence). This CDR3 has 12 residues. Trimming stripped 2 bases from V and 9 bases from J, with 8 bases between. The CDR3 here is CASSIPMGEQFF. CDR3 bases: TGTGCCAGTAGTATACCGATGGGTGAGCAGTTCTTC.

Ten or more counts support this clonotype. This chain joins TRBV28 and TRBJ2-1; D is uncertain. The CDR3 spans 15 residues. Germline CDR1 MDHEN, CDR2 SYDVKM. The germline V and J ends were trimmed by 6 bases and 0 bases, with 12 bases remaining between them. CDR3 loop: CASSPPLRSYNEQFF. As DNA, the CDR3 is TGTGCCAGCAGCCCGCCTTTACGCTCCTACAATGAGCAGTTCTTC.